The T cell receptor (beta chain) under discussion was sequenced for a study of blood T cell repertoires in COVID-19 (dated by TCRdb to between 2020 and 2021). Regarding the research as a whole: Samples from collaborators originated in the United States, Italy and Spain and spanned both the acute and convalescent phases of COVID-19. The material from the prospective study consisted of cDNA or gDNA derived from T cells, B-cell-depleted T cells, or PBMCs. Subjects who had been exposed to COVID-19, were actively infected with it, or had recovered from it provided the deeply sampled blood TCRbeta repertoires that made up the dataset. A freely available public database, intended as a resource for researchers studying the immune response to SARS-CoV-2, is where the repertoires were released. Samples came from the ongoing ImmuneRACE study (first 160 participants) plus 1,254 subjects from 6 global collaborators. The sample metadata nearly always contained a de-identified subject ID, COVID-19 status, age in years and sex. HLA class I and class II types, where available, came from metadata supplied by the sample provider rather than from assay-based typing.

TCRbeta CDR3 regions were amplified from genomic DNA using the immunoSEQ Assay, a bias-controlled multiplex PCR. The authors' analysis ran thus. The number of nucleated cells in each sample was estimated by amplification of reference gene primers within the assay. To quantify the absolute abundance of each unique TCRbeta CDR3 rearrangement, sequence reads were collapsed and filtered. Productive Simpson clonality was computed per sample as the square root of Simpson's diversity index over productive rearrangements. The table comes from immuneACCESS by way of TCRdb, which keeps in-frame sequences with V and J called. Part of the clones is missing from these tables; in studies checked, under half for an unresolved V gene and the rest for unknown reasons. V and J calls and clone size are those listed in that table; D and trimming were worked out from the DNA. Present in this sample are 50,000 to 60,000 clones, around 82% of which were seen just once. Roughly a tenth of the sample is held by the ten biggest clonotypes.

Remarks on this clone: Its antigen is not yet known. Per-nucleotide qualities are absent, and no much larger clonotype sits a single base away.

Points the paper makes about the study in general: Clinical and demographic metadata were provided uncurated, with the amount varying by source and participant.

Relative to germline, V is missing 4 bases and J is missing 6 bases, with 5 bases of the junction outside any gene match. Including the terminal cysteine and phenylalanine, the CDR3 comprises 16 residues. Only CDR3 DNA is held: 48 bases, read in frame from base 1. As encoded in the germline V gene, CDR1 is SGHTA while CDR2 is FQGNSA. One collaborating source in Seattle enrolled patients while the patients were actively infected and followed the patients over time throughout the course of disease. Whole blood was collected in K2EDTA tubes by collaborating institutions according to the institutions' own protocols. For TCRbeta analysis, collaborator samples were shipped as frozen whole blood, as isolated PBMCs, or as DNA extracted from either sample type.

This receptor was obtained from a man of 80 years or more with COVID-19, enrolled during active disease. The chain links TRBV7-2 with TRBJ2-1; TRBD2 lines up with 14 middle nucleotides. Material: peripheral blood. The CDR3 amino acid sequence is: CASSWSGLAGVNEQFF. The DNA sequence reads TGTGCCAGCAGCTGGTCGGGACTAGCGGGGGTCAATGAGCAGTTCTTC.